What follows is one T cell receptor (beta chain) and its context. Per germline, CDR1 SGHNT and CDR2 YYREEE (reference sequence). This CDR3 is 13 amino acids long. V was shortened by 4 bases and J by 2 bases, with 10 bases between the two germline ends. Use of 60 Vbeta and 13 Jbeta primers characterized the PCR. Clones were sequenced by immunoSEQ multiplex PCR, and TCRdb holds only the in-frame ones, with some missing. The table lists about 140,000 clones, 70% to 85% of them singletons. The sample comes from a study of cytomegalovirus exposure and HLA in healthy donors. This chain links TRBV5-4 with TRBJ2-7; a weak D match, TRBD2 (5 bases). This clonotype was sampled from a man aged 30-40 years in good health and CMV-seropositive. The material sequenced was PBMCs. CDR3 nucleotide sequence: TGTGCCAGCAGCCCGGACGGGACCTACGAGCAGTACTTC. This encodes CASSPDGTYEQYF.